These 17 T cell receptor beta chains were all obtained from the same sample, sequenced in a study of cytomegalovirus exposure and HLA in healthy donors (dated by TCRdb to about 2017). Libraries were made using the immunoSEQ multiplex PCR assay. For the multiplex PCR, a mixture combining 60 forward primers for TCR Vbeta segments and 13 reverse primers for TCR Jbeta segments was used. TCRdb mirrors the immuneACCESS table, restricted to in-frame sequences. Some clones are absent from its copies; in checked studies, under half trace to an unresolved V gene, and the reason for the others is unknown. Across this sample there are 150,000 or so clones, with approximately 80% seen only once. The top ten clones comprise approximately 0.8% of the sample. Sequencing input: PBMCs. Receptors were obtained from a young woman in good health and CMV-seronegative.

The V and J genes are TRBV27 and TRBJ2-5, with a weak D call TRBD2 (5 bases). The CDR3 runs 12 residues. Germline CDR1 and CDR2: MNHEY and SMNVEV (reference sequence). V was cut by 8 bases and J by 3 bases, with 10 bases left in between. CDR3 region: CASGAGEETQYF. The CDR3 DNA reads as TGTGCCAGCGGAGCCGGGGAAGAGACCCAGTACTTC.

The chain's CDR3 is CASSFKRGSYEQYF. CDR3 nucleotide sequence: TGTGCCAGCAGTTTCAAGCGGGGATCCTACGAGCAGTACTTC. This chain joins TRBV27 and TRBJ2-7; 7 bases line up with TRBD2. V gave up 3 bases and J gave up 1 base; unmatched junction bases: 3. Germline assignment: CDR1 MNHEY and CDR2 SMNVEV (reference sequence). CDR3 length equals 14 residues.

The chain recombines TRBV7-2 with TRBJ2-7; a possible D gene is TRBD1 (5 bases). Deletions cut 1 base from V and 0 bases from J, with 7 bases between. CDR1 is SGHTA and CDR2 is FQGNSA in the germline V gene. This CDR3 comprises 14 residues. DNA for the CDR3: TGTGCCAGCAGCTTAGTTGACAGCTCCTACGAGCAGTACTTC. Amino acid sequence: CASSLVDSSYEQYF.

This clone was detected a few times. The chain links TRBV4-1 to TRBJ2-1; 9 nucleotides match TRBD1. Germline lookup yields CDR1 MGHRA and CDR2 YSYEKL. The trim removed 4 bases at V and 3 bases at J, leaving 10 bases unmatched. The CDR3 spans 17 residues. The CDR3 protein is CASSPLAGTGYYNEQFF. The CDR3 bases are TGCGCCAGCAGCCCCCTGGCTGGGACAGGGTACTACAATGAGCAGTTCTTC.

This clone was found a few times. The CDR3 is CASSIDHSPSGANVLTF. DNA for the CDR3: TGTGCCAGTAGTATAGATCACAGCCCCTCTGGGGCCAACGTCCTGACTTTC. The chain is built from TRBV19 and TRBJ2-6; D is ambiguous. Looked up from germline, CDR1 is LNHDA and CDR2 is SQIVND (reference sequence). V was cut by 0 bases and J by 0 bases, with 9 bases left in between. The CDR3 is made up of 17 amino acids.

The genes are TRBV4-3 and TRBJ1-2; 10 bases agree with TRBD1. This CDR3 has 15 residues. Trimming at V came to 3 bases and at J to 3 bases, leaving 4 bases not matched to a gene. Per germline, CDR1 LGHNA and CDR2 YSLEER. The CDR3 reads CASSHSGQGDYGYTF. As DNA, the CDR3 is TGCGCCAGCAGCCATTCCGGACAGGGGGACTATGGCTACACCTTC.

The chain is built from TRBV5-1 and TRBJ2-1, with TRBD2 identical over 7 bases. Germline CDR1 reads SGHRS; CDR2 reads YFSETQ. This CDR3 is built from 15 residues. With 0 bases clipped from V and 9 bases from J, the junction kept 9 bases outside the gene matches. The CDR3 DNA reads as TGCGCCAGCAGCTTGGGGTGGGAGGGCCATTCTGAGCAGTTCTTC. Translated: CASSLGWEGHSEQFF.

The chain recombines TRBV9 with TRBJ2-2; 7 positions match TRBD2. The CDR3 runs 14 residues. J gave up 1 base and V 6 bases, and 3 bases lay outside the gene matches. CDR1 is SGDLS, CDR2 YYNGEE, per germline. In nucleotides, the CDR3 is TGTGCCAGCAAGTCTAGCGGGAACACCGGGGAGCTGTTTTTT. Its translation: CASKSSGNTGELFF.

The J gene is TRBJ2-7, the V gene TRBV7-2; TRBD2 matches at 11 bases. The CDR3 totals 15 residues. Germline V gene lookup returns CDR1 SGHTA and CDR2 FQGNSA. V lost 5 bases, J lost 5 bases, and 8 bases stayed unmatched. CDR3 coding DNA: TGTGCCAGCAGCATAAGAACTAGCGGGAGTAACGAGCAGTACTTC. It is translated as CASSIRTSGSNEQYF.

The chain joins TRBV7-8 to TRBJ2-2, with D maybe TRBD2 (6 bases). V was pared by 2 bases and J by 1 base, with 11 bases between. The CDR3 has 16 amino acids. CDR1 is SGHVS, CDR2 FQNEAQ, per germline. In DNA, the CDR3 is TGTGCCAGCAGCTTACTGGCGGGGCAGAACACCGGGGAGCTGTTTTTT. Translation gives CASSLLAGQNTGELFF. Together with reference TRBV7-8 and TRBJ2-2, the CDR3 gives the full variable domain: GAGVSQSPRYKVAKRGQDVALRCDPISGHVSLFWYQQALGQGPEFLTYFQNEAQLDKSGLPSDRFFAERPEGSVSTLKIQRTQQEDSAVYLCASSLLAGQNTGELFFGEGSRLTVL.

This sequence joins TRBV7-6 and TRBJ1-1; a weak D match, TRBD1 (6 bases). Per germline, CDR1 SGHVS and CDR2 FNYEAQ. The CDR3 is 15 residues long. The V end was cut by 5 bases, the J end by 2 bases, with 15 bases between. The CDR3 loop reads CASSPRLGANTEAFF. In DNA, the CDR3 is TGTGCCAGCAGCCCCCGGCTGGGGGCAAACACTGAAGCTTTCTTT.

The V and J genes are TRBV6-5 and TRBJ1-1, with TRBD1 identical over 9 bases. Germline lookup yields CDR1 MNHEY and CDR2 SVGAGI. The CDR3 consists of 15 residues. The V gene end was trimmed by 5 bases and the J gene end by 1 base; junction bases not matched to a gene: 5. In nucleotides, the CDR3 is TGTGCCAGCAGTAGCGACAGGGGGGGGAACACTGAAGCTTTCTTT. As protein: CASSSDRGGNTEAFF.

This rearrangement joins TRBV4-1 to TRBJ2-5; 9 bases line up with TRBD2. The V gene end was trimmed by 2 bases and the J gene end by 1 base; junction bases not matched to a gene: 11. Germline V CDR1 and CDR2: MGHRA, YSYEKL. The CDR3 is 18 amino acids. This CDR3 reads CASSQFPGSGRTQETQYF. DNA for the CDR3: TGCGCCAGCAGCCAATTCCCGGGTAGCGGGAGAACCCAAGAGACCCAGTACTTC.

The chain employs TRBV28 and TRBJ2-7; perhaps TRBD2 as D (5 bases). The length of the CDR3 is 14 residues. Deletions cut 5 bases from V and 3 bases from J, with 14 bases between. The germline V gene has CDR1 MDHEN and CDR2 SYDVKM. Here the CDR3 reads CASSALGISYEQYF. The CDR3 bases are TGTGCCAGCAGTGCACTAGGTATCAGCTACGAGCAGTACTTC.

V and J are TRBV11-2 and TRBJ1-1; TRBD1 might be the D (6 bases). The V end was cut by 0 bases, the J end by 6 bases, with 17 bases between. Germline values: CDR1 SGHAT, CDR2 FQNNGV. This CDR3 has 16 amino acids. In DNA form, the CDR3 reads TGTGCCAGCAGCTTAGATGTCCTCGGGACATACTCTGAAGCTTTCTTT. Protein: CASSLDVLGTYSEAFF.

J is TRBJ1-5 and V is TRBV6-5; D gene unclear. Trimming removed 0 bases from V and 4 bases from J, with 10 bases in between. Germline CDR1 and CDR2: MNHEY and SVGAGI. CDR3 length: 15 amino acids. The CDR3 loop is CASSYSGRRNQPQHF. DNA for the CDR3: TGTGCCAGCAGTTACTCGGGGAGGAGGAATCAGCCCCAGCATTTT.

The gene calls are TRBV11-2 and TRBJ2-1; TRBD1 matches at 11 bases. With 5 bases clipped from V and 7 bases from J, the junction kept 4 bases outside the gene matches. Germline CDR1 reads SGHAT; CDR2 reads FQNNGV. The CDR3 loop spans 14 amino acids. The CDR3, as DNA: TGTGCCAGCAGCCAAGGACAGGGGGCTAATGAGCAGTTCTTC. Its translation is CASSQGQGANEQFF.